The sequence of this TCR beta chain was determined in a study of CD8 T cells in ankylosing spondylitis. TCRdb reprocessed the 5' RACE reads via MiXCR and lists one record per CDR3 protein. This table holds 200,000 to 300,000 distinct CDR3 sequences, over 8.5% found once. Trimming at V came to 4 bases and at J to 0 bases, leaving 3 bases not matched to a gene. Germline assignment: CDR1 SGHRS and CDR2 YFSETQ. The CDR3 is 15 amino acids. This clonotype came up a few times. The sequenced sample consisted of blood, either unsorted or a sorted T cell fraction (not recorded which). The sequence derives from a male donor with ankylosing spondylitis or in good health (not recorded which). The rearrangement joins TRBV5-1 to TRBJ2-1, with TRBD1 matching over 8 bases. The CDR3 loop reads CASSQGASSYNEQFF. CDR3 nucleotides: TGCGCCAGCAGCCAGGGGGCCAGCTCCTACAATGAGCAGTTCTTC.